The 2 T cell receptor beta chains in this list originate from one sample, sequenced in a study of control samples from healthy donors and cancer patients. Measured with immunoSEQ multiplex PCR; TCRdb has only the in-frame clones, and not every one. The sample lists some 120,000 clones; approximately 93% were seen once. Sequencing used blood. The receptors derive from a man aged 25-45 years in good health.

The CDR3 loop reads CASSQRGLTDTQYF. The CDR3 coding sequence is TGTGCCAGCAGTCAGCGGGGACTCACAGATACGCAGTATTTT. The chain combines TRBV6-5 with TRBJ2-3; 7 nucleotides agree with TRBD2. Germline V gives CDR1 MNHEY, CDR2 SVGAGI. V lost 5 bases and J lost 2; bases outside the gene matches: 4. The CDR3 loop spans 14 amino acids.

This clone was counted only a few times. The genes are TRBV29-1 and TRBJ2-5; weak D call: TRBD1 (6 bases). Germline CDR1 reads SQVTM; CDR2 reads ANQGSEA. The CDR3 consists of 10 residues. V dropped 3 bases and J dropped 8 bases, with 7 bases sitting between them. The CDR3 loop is CSVEDSTQYF. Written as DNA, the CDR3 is TGCAGCGTTGAGGACAGCACCCAGTACTTC.